Listed below are T cell receptor beta chains from one sample, sequenced in a study of CD4 T cells in relation to SARS-CoV-2 and coronaviruses. Repertoires were generated with immunoSEQ multiplex PCR, while TCRdb's copy carries only in-frame clones and drops some. The data hold about 60,000 clones, with around 90% observed a single time. Sequencing used naive CD4+ T cells from PBMCs. All receptors come from an adult with COVID-19. The CDR3 runs from the conserved cysteine through the conserved F or W. D genes are given only for firm matches. Where a row states a size, it is once, few, many or the class of an expanded clone; other rows omit it.

. TRBJ1-4 TRBV15 . CATRGGTGPLGEKLFF TGTGCCACCAGAGGCGGGACGGGCCCTTTGGGTGAAAAACTGTTTTTT
. TRBJ2-7 TRBV2 . CASKPDRHSYEQYF TGTGCCAGCAAGCCCGACAGGCACTCCTACGAGCAGTACTTC
. TRBJ2-1 TRBV30 TRBD2 CAWSHSSGRAGNEQFF TGTGCCTGGAGTCACAGTAGCGGGAGGGCCGGTAATGAGCAGTTCTTC
once TRBJ1-5 TRBV18 TRBD1 CASSSGQALSLSQPQHF TGTGCCAGCTCATCAGGACAGGCTCTATCTTTAAGTCAGCCCCAGCATTTT
once TRBJ2-1 TRBV27 TRBD2 CASSLGLAGGPMGEQFF TGTGCCAGCAGTTTGGGACTAGCGGGAGGGCCTATGGGTGAGCAGTTCTTC
. TRBJ2-5 TRBV28 TRBD2 CASSSSSGRIVLETQYF TGTGCCAGCAGTTCCTCTAGCGGGAGAATAGTATTGGAGACCCAGTACTTC
. TRBJ2-7 TRBV6-1 . CASSESGTKQYF TGTGCCAGCAGTGAATCGGGCACTAAGCAGTACTTC
. TRBJ2-7 TRBV5-1 TRBD2 CASSSSSGPYEQYF TGCGCCAGCAGCTCTTCTAGCGGGCCCTACGAGCAGTACTTC
. TRBJ2-1 TRBV11-3 . CASSLVSSSYNEQFF TGTGCCAGCAGCTTAGTATCAAGCTCCTACAATGAGCAGTTCTTC
once TRBJ2-2 TRBV7-9 . CASSPAGELFF TGTGCCAGCAGCCCCGCCGGGGAGCTGTTTTTT
. TRBJ2-2 TRBV27 . CASRDTNTGELFF TGTGCCAGCAGGGACACTAACACCGGGGAGCTGTTTTTT
. TRBJ2-7 TRBV12-3/TRBV12-4 TRBD2 CASSSGGEEQYF TGTGCCAGCAGCTCCGGGGGGGAGGAGCAGTACTTC
. TRBJ2-7 TRBV5-1 . CASSLGYPDREEYF TGCGCCAGCAGCTTGGGTTACCCCGACAGGGAGGAGTACTTC
. TRBJ1-3 TRBV9 TRBD1 CASSYGTEVTIYF TGTGCCAGCAGCTACGGGACAGAGGTCACCATATATTTT
. TRBJ2-1 TRBV2 . CASSVTHGVNEQFF TGTGCCAGCAGTGTCACCCACGGGGTCAATGAGCAGTTCTTC
. TRBJ1-1 TRBV7-6 . CASSLQSGTGEAFF TGTGCCAGCAGCTTACAATCCGGGACGGGAGAAGCTTTCTTT
. TRBJ2-7 TRBV9 TRBD2 CASSVAAGGGYEQYF TGTGCCAGCAGCGTAGCCGCGGGAGGAGGCTACGAGCAGTACTTC
. TRBJ2-3 TRBV6-5 . CASRDRPVGTQYF TGTGCCAGCCGCGACCGTCCCGTTGGTACGCAGTATTTT
. TRBJ2-7 TRBV30 . CAWSLTSYEQYF TGTGCCTGGAGTCTCACTAGCTACGAGCAGTACTTC
. TRBJ2-3 TRBV4-1 . CASSLAHQGTDTQYF TGCGCCAGCAGCCTGGCCCACCAAGGGACAGATACGCAGTATTTT
few TRBJ1-3 TRBV28 . CASSNWNSGNTIYF TGTGCCAGCTCCAACTGGAACTCTGGAAACACCATATATTTT
few TRBJ2-1 TRBV2 . CASRDDRTHEQFF TGTGCCAGCAGGGATGACCGCACACATGAGCAGTTCTTC